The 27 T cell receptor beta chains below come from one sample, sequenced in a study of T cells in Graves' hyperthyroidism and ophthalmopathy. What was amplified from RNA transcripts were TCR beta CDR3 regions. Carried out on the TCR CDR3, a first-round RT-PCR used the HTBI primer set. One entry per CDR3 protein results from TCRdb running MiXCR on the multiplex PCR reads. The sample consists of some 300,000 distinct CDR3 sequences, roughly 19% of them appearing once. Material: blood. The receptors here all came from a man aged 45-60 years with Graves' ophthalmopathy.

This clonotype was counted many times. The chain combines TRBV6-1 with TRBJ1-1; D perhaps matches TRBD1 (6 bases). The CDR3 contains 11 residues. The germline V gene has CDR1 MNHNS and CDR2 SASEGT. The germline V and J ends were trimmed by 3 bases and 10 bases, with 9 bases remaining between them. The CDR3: CASSEGGRAFF. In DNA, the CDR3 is TGTGCCAGCAGTGAGGGGGGGCGAGCTTTCTTT.

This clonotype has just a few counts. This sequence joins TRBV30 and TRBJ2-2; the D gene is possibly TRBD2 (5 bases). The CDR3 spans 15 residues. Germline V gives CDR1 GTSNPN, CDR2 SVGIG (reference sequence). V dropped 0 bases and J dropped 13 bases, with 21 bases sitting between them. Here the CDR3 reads CAWSVNTVLNRGLFF. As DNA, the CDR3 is TGTGCCTGGAGTGTAAACACAGTCCTCAACCGGGGGCTGTTTTTT.

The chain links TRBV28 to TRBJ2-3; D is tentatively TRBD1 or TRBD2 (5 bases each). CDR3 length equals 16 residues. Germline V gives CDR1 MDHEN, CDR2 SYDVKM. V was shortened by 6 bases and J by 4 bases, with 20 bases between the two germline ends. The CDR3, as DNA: TGTGCCAGCAGCACCCCCCTGGGGGAGTTGGCAGATACGCAGTATTTT. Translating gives CASSTPLGELADTQYF.

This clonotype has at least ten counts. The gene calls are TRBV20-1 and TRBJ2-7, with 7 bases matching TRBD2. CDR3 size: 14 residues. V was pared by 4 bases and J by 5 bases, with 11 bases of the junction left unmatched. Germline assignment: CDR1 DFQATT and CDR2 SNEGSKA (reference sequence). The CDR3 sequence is CSANPPTSRDEQYF. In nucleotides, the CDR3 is TGCAGTGCTAACCCCCCGACTAGCAGGGACGAGCAGTACTTC.

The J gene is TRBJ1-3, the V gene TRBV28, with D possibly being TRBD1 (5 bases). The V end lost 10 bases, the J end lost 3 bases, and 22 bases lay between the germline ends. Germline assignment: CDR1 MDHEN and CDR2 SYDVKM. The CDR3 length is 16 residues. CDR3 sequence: CATVPWDSSFGNTIYF. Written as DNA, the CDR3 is TGTGCCACCGTCCCTTGGGACTCGAGCTTTGGAAACACCATATATTTT.

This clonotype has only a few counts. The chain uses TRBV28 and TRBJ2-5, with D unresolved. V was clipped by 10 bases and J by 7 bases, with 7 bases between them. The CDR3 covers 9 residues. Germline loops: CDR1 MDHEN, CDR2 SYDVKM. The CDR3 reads CATGATQYF. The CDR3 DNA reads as TGTGCCACGGGCGCGACCCAGTACTTC. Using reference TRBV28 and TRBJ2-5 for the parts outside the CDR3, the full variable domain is DVKVTQSSRYLVKRTGEKVFLECVQDMDHENMFWYRQDPGLGLRLIYFSYDVKMKEKGDIPEGYSVSREKKERFSLILESASTNQTSMYLCATGATQYFGPGTRLLVL.

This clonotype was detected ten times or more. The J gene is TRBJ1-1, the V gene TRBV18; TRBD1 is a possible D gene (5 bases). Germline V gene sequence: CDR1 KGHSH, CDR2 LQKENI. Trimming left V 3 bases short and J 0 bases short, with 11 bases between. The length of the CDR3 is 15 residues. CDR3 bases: TGTGCCAGCTCACCCGGGGGACCCCTGAACACTGAAGCTTTCTTT. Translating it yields CASSPGGPLNTEAFF.

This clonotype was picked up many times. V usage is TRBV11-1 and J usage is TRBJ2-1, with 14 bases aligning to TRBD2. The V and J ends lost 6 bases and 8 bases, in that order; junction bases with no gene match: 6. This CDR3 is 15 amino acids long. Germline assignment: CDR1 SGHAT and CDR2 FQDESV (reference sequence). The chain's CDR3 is CASSPTSGRAYEQFF. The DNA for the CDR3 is TGTGCCAGCAGTCCGACTAGCGGGAGGGCCTATGAGCAGTTCTTC.

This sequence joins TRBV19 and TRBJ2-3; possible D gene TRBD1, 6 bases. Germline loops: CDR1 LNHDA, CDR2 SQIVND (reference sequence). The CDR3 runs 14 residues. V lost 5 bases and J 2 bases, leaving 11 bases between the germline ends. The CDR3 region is CASSDHRDTDTQYF. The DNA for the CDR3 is TGTGCCAGTAGTGACCACAGGGACACAGATACGCAGTATTTT.

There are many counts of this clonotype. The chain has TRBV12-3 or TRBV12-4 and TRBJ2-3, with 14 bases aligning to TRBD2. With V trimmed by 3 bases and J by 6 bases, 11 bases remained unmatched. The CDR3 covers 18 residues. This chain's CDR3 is CASSLGSPTSGREDTQYF. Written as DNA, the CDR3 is TGTGCCAGCAGTTTGGGATCCCCGACTAGCGGGAGGGAGGATACGCAGTATTTT.

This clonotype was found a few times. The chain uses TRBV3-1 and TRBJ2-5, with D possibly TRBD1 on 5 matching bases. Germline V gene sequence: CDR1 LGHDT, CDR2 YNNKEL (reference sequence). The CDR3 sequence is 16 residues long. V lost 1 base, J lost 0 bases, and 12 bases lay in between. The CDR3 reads CASSQATVSYQETQYF. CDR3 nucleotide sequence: TGTGCCAGCAGCCAAGCGACAGTTTCGTACCAAGAGACCCAGTACTTC.

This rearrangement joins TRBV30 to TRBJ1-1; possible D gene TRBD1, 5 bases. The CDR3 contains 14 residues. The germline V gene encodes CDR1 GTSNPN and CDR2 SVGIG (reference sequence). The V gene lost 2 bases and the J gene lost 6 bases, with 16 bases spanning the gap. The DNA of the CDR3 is TGTGCCTGGAGTTCATGGGGAGGGACCGCTGAAGCTTTCTTT. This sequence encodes CAWSSWGGTAEAFF.

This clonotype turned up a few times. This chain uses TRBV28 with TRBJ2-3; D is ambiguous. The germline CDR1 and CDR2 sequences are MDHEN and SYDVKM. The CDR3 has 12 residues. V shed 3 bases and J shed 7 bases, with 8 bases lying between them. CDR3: CASSFKSYTQYF. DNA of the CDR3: TGTGCCAGCAGTTTTAAATCATATACGCAGTATTTT.

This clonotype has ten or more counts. DNA of the CDR3: TGTGCCTGGAACGGGGGAATGGGTAATTCACCCCTCCACTTT. Its protein is CAWNGGMGNSPLHF. The rearrangement links TRBV30 to TRBJ1-6; maybe TRBD1 (5 bases). CDR3 length: 14 residues. Germline V CDR1 and CDR2: GTSNPN, SVGIG (reference sequence). V was cut by 4 bases and J by 6 bases, with 13 bases left in between.

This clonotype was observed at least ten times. CDR3 DNA sequence: TGTGCCTGTTCGCGGGGTGGGAACACTGAAGCTTTCTTT. The encoded protein is CACSRGGNTEAFF. The chain recombines TRBV30 with TRBJ1-1; D call uncertain. CDR1 is GTSNPN, CDR2 SVGIG, per germline (reference sequence). Trimming removed 6 bases at V and 1 base at J, with 12 bases between. This CDR3 comprises 13 residues.

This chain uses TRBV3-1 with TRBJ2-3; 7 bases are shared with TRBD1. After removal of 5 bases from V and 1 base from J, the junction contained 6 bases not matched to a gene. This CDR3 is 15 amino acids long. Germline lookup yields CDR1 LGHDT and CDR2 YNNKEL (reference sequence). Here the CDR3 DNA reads TGTGCCAGCAGCTTTCACAGGGGTGGCACAGATACGCAGTATTTT. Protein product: CASSFHRGGTDTQYF.

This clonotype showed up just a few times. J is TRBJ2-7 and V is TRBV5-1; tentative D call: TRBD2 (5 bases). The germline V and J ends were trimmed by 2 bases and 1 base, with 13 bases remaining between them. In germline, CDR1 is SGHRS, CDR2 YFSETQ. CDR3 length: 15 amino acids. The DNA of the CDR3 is TGCGCCAGCAGCTTCGGCGGATCGGGATCCTACGAGCAGTACTTC. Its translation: CASSFGGSGSYEQYF.

CDR3 loop: CATDGTGGFHEQYF. The CDR3 DNA reads TGTGCCACCGATGGGACAGGGGGCTTCCACGAGCAGTACTTC. The chain is built from TRBV28 and TRBJ2-7; 12 bases map to TRBD1. Per the germline V gene, CDR1 is MDHEN and CDR2 is SYDVKM. V trimming: 10 bases; J trimming: 5 bases; junction bases outside the gene matches: 9. The CDR3 contains 14 residues.

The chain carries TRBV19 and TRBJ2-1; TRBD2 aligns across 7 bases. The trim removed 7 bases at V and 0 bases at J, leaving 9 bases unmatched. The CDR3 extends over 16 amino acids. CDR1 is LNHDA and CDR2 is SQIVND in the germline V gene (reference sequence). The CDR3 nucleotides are TGTGCCAGTACCGGTCTAGCGGATTCCTCCTACAATGAGCAGTTCTTC. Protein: CASTGLADSSYNEQFF.

CDR3 nucleotides: TGCAGCGTTGGCGGCAGCGGGAGTGCAGATACGCAGTATTTT. This sequence encodes CSVGGSGSADTQYF. The V gene is TRBV29-1, the J gene TRBJ2-3; 8 nucleotides match TRBD2. Trimming at V came to 4 bases and at J to 4 bases, leaving 7 bases not matched to a gene. Germline CDR1 reads SQVTM; CDR2 reads ANQGSEA. This CDR3 comprises 14 residues.

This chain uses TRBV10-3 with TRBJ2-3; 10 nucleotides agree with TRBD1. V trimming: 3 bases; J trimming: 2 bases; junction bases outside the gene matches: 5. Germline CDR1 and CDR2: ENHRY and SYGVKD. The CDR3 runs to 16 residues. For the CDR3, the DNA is TGTGCCATCAGTGATAAGGGACAGGGGTACACAGATACGCAGTATTTT. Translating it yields CAISDKGQGYTDTQYF.

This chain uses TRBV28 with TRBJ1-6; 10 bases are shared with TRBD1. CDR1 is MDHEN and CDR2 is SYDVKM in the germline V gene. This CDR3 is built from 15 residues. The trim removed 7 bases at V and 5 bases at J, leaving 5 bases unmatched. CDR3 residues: CASTWGTGDNSPLHF. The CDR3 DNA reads TGTGCCAGCACCTGGGGGACAGGGGATAATTCACCCCTCCACTTT.

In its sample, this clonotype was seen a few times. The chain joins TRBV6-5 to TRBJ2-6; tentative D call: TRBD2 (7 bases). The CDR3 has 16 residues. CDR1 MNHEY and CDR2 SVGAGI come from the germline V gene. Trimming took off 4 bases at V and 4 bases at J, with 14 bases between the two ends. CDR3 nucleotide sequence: TGTGCCAGCAGTTCCTCGGGGGGCTCAGGGGCCAACGTCCTGACTTTC. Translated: CASSSSGGSGANVLTF.

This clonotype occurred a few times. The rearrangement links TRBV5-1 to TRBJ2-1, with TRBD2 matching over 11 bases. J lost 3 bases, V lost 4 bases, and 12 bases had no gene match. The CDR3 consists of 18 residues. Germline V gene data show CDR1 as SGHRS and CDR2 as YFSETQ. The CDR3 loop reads CASSQDPLTSGDYNEQFF. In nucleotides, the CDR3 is TGCGCCAGCAGCCAAGATCCGCTGACTAGCGGGGACTACAATGAGCAGTTCTTC.

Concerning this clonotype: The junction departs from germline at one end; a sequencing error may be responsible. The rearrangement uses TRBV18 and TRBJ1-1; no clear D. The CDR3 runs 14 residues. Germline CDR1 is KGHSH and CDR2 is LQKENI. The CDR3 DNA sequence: TGTACCAGCGCAAATAGAGCGGTGAACACTGAAGCTTTCTTT. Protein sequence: CTSANRAVNTEAFF. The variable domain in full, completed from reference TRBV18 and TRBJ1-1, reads NAGVMQNPRHLVRRRGQEARLRCSPMKGHSHVYWYRQLPEEGLKFMVYLQKENIIDESGMPKERFSAEFPKEGPSILRIQQVVRGDSAAYFCTSANRAVNTEAFFGQGTRLTVV.

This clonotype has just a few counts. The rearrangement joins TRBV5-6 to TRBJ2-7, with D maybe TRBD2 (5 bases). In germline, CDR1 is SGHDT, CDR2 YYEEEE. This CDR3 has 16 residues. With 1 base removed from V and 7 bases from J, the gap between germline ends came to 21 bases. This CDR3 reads CASSLLKSEQPGEQYF. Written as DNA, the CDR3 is TGTGCCAGCAGCTTGTTAAAGTCGGAGCAACCGGGGGAGCAGTACTTC.

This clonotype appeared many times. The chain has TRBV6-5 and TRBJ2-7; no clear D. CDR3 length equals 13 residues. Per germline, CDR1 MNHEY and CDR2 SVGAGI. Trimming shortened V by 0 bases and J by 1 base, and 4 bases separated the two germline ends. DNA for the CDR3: TGTGCCAGCAGTTACTCAGCGTCCTACGAGCAGTACTTC. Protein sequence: CASSYSASYEQYF.